This T cell receptor (beta chain) was identified during a study of CD8+CD57+ T cells in acquired aplastic anemia. Study background: Sorted CD4+ and CD8+ cells yielded DNA averaging around 3 ug. Overall study results and limits: Patients and controls shared twenty-nine CD8+ CDR3 sequences, highly expressed in patients.

A remark on this clonotype: Its specificity is not known.

This CDR3 spans 16 amino acids. Germline CDR1 reads ENHRY; CDR2 reads SYGVKD. V lost 6 bases, J lost 7 bases, and 19 bases lay in between. Patients sequenced had flow cytometry evidence of CD8+CD57+ cell expansion. At blood sampling, none of the patients had yet received therapy. The study profiled TCR beta VDJ and CDR3 using genomic DNA as template. Using its own MiXCR run on the reads, TCRdb lists one record per CDR3 protein. Of roughly 240,000 distinct CDR3 sequences in the sample, around half were seen once. The sequencing sample was made of sorted CD4+, CD8+, or CD8+CD57+ T cells (not recorded which) from PBMCs. This TCR derives from a human donor with aplastic anemia. The chain couples TRBV10-3 to TRBJ1-6, with D perhaps TRBD1 (6 bases). In DNA form, the CDR3 reads TGTGCCATCAGCCACAGAGAGGACAGTAAGAATTCACCCCTCCACTTT. Protein: CAISHREDSKNSPLHF.